This T cell receptor beta chain was captured by sequencing in a study of blood T cell repertoires in COVID-19. Study in general: From the United States, Italy and Spain came samples of acute and convalescent COVID-19.

Sequencing used immunoSEQ multiplex PCR; TCRdb keeps in-frame clones, though not all of them. Seen here are about 530,000 clones, 85% to 90% observed once, and the top ten hold less than 9.5%. During active infection, Seattle patients enrolled and were then monitored through disease. Trimming removed 3 bases from V and 1 base from J, with 9 bases in between. Germline-derived CDR1 and CDR2 are GTSNPN and SVGIG (reference sequence). The CDR3 is made up of 13 amino acids. This chain uses TRBV30 with TRBJ1-1; D unresolved. The origin of this receptor is a woman in her 50s with COVID-19, enrolled during active disease. Sequenced sample: peripheral blood. DNA of the CDR3: TGTGCCTGGAGACTAACCGAGAACACTGAAGCTTTCTTT. This gives the protein CAWRLTENTEAFF.